This entry describes one T cell receptor beta chain. The clone's antigen remains unknown. Base quality data are lacking; no much larger clone is found one base away. The sample originates from a study of blood T cell repertoires in COVID-19 (dated by TCRdb to the early 2020s). For the wider study: Samples from collaborators originated in the United States, Italy and Spain and spanned both the acute and convalescent phases of COVID-19. Samples were obtained from the ongoing ImmuneRACE study (first 160 participants) and from about 1,300 subjects provided by 6 global collaborators. Where available, HLA class I and class II types were taken from metadata supplied by the sample provider and were not determined by assay-based typing. The prospective study material was composed of cDNA or gDNA derived from T cells, B-cell-depleted T cells, or PBMCs. A de-identified subject ID, COVID-19 status, age in years and sex were almost always included in the sample metadata. A freely available public database, intended as a resource for researchers studying the immune response to SARS-CoV-2, is where the repertoires were released. Subjects who had been exposed to COVID-19, were actively infected with it, or had recovered from it provided the deeply sampled blood TCRbeta repertoires that made up the dataset. Overall results and qualifications from the work: How much clinical and demographic metadata was included differed by source and by participant, and the metadata was provided uncurated.

Reading from cysteine to phenylalanine, the CDR3 counts 14 amino acids. Only CDR3 DNA remains: 42 bases, in frame from the first base. Clipping removes 6 bases from V and 3 bases from J, with 4 as the unmatched junction base count. Via the germline V gene (reference sequence), CDR1 is LNHDA and CDR2 SQIVND. One collaborating source in Seattle enrolled patients during active infection and followed them longitudinally through the course of disease. Collaborating institutions collected whole blood in K2EDTA tubes following their own protocols. For TCRbeta analysis, collaborators shipped samples as frozen whole blood, isolated PBMCs, or DNA extracted from either of those sample types. TCRbeta CDR3 regions were amplified from genomic DNA by means of the immunoSEQ Assay, a bias-controlled multiplex PCR. In the authors' own workflow: Within the assay, amplification of reference gene primers was used to estimate how many nucleated cells each sample contained. Sequence reads were collapsed and filtered to measure the absolute abundance of every unique TCRbeta CDR3 rearrangement. For each sample, productive Simpson clonality was calculated as the square root of Simpson's diversity index over productive rearrangements. In its TCRdb copy, this immuneACCESS table keeps in-frame sequences only and misses some clones. Where compared with another copy, unresolved V genes explain less than half of these, and the others have no known cause. V, J and clone size are those of that table, while D and trimming were read from the DNA. The sample data list approximately 170,000 clones, and around 85% of these were observed just once. The ten largest account for around 8% of the sample.

The rearrangement combines TRBV19 with TRBJ1-1; 10 of the junction bases match TRBD1. Sequenced sample: peripheral blood. The sequence was collected from a woman aged 80 or over with COVID-19, enrolled during active disease. The DNA is as follows: TGTGCCAGTAGGGGCGGGACAGGGGACACTGAAGCTTTCTTT. Translated, this is CASRGGTGDTEAFF.